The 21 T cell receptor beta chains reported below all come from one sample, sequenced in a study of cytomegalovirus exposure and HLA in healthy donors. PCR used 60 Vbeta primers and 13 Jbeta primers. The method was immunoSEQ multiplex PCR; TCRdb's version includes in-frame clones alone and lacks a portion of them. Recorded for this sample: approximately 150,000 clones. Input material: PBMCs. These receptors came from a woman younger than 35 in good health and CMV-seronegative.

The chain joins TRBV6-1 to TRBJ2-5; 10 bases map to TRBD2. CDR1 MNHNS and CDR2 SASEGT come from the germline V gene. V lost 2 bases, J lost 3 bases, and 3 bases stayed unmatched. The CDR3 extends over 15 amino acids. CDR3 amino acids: CASSELAGEKETQYF. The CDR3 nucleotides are TGTGCCAGCAGTGAACTAGCGGGAGAGAAAGAGACCCAGTACTTC.

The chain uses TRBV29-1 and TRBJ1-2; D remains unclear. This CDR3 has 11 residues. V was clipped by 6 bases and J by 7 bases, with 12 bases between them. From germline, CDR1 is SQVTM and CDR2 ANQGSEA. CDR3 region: CSVYRPSGYTF. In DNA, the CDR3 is TGCAGCGTCTACCGCCCCTCTGGCTACACCTTC. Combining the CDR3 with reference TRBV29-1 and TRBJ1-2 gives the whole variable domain SAVISQKPSRDICQRGTSLTIQCQVDSQVTMMFWYRQQPGQSLTLIATANQGSEATYESGFVIDKFPISRPNLTFSTLTVSNMSPEDSSIYLCSVYRPSGYTFGSGTRLTVV.

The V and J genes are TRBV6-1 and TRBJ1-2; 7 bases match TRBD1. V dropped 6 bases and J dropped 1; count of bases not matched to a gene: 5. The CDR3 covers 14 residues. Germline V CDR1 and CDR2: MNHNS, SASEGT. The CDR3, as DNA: TGTGCCAGCAGGGGGGACAGCTTTAACTATGGCTACACCTTC. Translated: CASRGDSFNYGYTF.

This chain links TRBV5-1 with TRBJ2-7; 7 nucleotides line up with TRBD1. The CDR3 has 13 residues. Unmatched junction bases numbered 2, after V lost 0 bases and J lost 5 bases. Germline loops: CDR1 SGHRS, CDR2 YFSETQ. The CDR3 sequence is CASSLGGGNEQYV. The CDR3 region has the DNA TGCGCCAGCAGCTTGGGAGGGGGCAACGAGCAGTACGTC.

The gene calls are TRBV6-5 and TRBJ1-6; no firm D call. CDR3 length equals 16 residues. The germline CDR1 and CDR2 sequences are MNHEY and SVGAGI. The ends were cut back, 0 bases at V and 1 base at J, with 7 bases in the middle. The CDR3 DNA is TGTGCCAGCAGTTACTCAGAGGGTTCCTATAATTCACCCCTCCACTTT. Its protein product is CASSYSEGSYNSPLHF.

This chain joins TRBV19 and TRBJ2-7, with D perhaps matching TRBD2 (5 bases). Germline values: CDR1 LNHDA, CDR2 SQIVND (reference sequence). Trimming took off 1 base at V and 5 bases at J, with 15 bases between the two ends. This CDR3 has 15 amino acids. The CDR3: CASSIGPAAGDEQYF. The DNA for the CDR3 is TGTGCCAGTAGTATAGGACCAGCGGCAGGCGACGAGCAGTACTTC.

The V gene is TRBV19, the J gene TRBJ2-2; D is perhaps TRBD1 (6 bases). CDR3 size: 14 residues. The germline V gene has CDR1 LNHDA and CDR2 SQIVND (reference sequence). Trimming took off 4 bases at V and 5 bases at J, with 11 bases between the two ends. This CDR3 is CASSKDSFTGELFF. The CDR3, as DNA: TGTGCCAGTAGTAAGGACAGTTTTACCGGGGAGCTGTTTTTT.

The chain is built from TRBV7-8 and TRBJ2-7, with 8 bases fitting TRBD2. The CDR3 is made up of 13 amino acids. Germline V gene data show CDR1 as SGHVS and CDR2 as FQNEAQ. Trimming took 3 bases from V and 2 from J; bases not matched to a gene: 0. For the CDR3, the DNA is TGTGCCAGCAGCTTTAGCGGGACCTACGAGCAGTACTTC. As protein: CASSFSGTYEQYF.

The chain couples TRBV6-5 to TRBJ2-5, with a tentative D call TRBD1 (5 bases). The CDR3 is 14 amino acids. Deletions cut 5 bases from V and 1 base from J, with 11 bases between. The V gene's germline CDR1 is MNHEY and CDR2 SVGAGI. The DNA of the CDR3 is TGTGCCAGCAGTCCCCAACAGGTCCAAGAGACCCAGTACTTC. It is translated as CASSPQQVQETQYF.

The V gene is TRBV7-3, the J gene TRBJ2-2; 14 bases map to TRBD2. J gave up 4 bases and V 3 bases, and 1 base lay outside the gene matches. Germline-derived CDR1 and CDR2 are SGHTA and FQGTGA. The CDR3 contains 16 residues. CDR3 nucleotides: TGTGCCAGCAGCTTGGGACTAGCGGGAGCCACCGGGGAGCTGTTTTTT. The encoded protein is CASSLGLAGATGELFF.

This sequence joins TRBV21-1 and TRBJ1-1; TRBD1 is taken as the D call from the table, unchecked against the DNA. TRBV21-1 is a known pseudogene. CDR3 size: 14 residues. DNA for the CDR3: TGTGCCAGCAGCAAAGACATAATGAACACTGAAGCTTTCTTT. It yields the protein CASSKDIMNTEAFF.

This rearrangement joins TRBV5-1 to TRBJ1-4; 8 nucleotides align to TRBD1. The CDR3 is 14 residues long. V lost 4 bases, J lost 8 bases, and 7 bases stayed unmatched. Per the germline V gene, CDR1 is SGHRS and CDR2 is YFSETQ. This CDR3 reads CASSHGQGREKLFF. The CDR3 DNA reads TGCGCCAGCAGCCACGGACAGGGCAGGGAAAAACTGTTTTTT. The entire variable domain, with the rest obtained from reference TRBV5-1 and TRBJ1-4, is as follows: KAGVTQTPRYLIKTRGQQVTLSCSPISGHRSVSWYQQTPGQGLQFLFEYFSETQRNKGNFPGRFSGRQFSNSRSEMNVSTLELGDSALYLCASSHGQGREKLFFGSGTQLSVL.

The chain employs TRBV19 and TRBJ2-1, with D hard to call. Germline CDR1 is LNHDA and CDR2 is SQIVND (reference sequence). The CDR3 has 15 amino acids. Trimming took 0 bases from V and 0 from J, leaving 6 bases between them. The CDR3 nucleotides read TGTGCCAGTAGTATAGACGGGTTCTCCTACAATGAGCAGTTCTTC. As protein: CASSIDGFSYNEQFF.

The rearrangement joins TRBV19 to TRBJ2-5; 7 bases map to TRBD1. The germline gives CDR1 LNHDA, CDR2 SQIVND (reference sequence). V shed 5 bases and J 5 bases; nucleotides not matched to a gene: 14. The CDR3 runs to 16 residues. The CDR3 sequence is CASSASRDSSSETQYF. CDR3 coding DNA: TGTGCCAGTAGTGCCAGTCGGGACAGCTCTAGCGAGACCCAGTACTTC.

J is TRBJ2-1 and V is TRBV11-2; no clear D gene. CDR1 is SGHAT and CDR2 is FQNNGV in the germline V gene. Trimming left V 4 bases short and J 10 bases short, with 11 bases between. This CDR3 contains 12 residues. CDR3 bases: TGTGCCAGCAGCTCGCCCCTACAGGAGCAGTTCTTC. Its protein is CASSSPLQEQFF.

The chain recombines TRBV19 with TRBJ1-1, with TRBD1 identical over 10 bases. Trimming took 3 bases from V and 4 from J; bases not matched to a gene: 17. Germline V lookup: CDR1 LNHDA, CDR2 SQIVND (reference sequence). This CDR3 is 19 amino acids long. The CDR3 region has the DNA TGTGCCAGTAGTATTGTTGGGGTTGCTTGGGACAGGGGAGGCACTGAAGCTTTCTTT. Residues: CASSIVGVAWDRGGTEAFF.

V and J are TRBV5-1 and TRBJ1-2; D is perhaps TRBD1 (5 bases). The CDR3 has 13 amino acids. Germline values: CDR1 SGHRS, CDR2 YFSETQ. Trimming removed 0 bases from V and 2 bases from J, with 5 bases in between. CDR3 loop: CASSLDRNYGYTF. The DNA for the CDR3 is TGCGCCAGCAGCTTGGACAGGAACTATGGCTACACCTTC.

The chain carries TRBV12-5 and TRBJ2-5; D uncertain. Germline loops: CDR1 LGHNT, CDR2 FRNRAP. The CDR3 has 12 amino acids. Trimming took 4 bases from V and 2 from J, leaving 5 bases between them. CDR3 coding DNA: TGTGCTAGTGGTTCCACTCAAGAGACCCAGTACTTC. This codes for CASGSTQETQYF.

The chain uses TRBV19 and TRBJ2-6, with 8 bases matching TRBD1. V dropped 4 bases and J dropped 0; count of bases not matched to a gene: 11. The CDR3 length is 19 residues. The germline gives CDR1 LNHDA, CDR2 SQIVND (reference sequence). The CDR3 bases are TGTGCCAGTAGTAGCCCCAGGGACAGGTTCCTCTCTGGGGCCAACGTCCTGACTTTC. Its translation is CASSSPRDRFLSGANVLTF. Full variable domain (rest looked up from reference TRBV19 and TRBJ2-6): DGGITQSPKYLFRKEGQNVTLSCEQNLNHDAMYWYRQDPGQGLRLIYYSQIVNDFQKGDIAEGYSVSREKKESFPLTVTSAQKNPTAFYLCASSSPRDRFLSGANVLTFGAGSRLTVL.

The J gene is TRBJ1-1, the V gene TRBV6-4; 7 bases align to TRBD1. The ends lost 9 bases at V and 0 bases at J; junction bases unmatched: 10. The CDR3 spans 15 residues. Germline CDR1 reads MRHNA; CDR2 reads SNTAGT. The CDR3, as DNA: TGTGCCAGGAGGGGGCCGAACTGGTTGAACACTGAAGCTTTCTTT. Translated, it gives CARRGPNWLNTEAFF.

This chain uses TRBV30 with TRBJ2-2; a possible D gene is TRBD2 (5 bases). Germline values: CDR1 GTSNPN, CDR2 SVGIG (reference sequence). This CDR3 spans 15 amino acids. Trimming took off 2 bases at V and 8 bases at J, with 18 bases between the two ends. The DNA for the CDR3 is TGTGCCTGGAGTTTGATGGACTTTCGATTGGGGGAGCTGTTTTTT. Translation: CAWSLMDFRLGELFF.